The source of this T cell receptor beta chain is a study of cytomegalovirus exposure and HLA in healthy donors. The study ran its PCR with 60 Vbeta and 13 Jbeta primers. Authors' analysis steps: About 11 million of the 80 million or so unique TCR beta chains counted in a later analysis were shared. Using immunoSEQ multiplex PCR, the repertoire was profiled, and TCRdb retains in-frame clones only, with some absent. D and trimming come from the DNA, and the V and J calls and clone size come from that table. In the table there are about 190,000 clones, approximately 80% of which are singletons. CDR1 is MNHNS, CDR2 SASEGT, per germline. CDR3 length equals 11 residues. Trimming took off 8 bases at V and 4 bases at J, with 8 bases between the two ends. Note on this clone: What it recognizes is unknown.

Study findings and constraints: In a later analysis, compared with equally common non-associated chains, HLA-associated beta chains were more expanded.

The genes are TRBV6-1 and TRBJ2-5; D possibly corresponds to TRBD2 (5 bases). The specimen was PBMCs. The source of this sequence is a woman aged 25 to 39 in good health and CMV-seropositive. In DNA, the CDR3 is TGTGCCAGCGGACTCATAGAGACCCAGTACTTC. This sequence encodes CASGLIETQYF.